This TCR beta chain comes out of a study of PD-L1 blockade in urothelial cancer listed by TCRdb under 2017. Study-level background: All patients started therapy around 2014 and received atezolizumab 1,200 mg intravenously every 3 weeks. TCR sequencing covered pretreatment tumor samples and matched, serially collected peripheral blood taken before and after atezolizumab treatment. Somatic, immune and clinical correlates of response to PD-L1 blockade with atezolizumab in urothelial cancer were the focus of an exploratory multi-omic analysis. Blood samples were analyzed 3 weeks after the start of treatment (second dose) and 6 weeks after the start of treatment. In the same patients, whole exome sequencing and RNA sequencing of pretreatment tumors were performed in addition to TCR sequencing. Some 30 patients had pretreatment blood TCR-seq, some 25 had at least one posttreatment blood collection, and some 25 had tumor TCR-seq. A median of about 140,000 T cells and some 82,000 unique TCRs was obtained from blood samples, and a median clonality of roughly 0.08 was observed. About 85% of the roughly 29 patients were identified as males with urothelial cancer of bladder origin, and a prior smoking history was reported by 18 of 29 patients. Durable clinical benefit meant progression-free survival longer than 6 months, and TCR features were also tested against progression-free and overall survival. An ECOG performance status of 0 or 1 was recorded for the patients, and 0 to 3 prior chemotherapy regimens had been received by the patients. Durable clinical benefit was achieved by nine patients and was not achieved by 20 patients. Study-level results and caveats: Among patients with durable benefit, tumor-associated TCR clones showed greater expansion in peripheral blood 3 weeks after treatment started (n of about 20, p = 0.022). A pretreatment peripheral blood TCR clonality below the median was linked to improved progression-free and overall survival. Small sample size (n ≈ 27) and many exploratory analyses mean the results are intended to be hypothesis-generating.

The CDR3, cysteine through phenylalanine, is 15 amino acids long. Just the 45-base CDR3 DNA is kept, in frame starting at base 1. At the junction V is shortened by 5 bases and J by 4 bases; bases outside the gene matches: 5. Based on the germline V gene (reference sequence), the CDR1 and CDR2 sequences are SGHNT and YYREEE. On this clone itself: The specificity of this receptor is unknown. No qualities accompany the bases; no much larger clone lies one base away.

According to the study, the label for this sample's time point signals: peripheral blood 6 weeks after treatment start. The cohort included 25 to 30 patients with locally advanced or metastatic urothelial carcinoma who were treated at Memorial Sloan Kettering on a trial protocol. Peripheral blood mononuclear cells were collected pretreatment and during treatment, with between 1 and 8 total time points per patient. The Qiagen DNeasy Blood extraction kit was used to purify genomic DNA from total PBMCs and tumor samples. PBMCs were collected pretreatment and during treatment, and were isolated and stored as previously described. Synthetic TCR analog templates were spiked into each PCR to estimate absolute template abundance from read counts. TCRbeta CDR3 regions were amplified from genomic DNA with bias-controlled V and J gene primers using the immunoSEQ assay. Sequencing of rearranged TCRbeta segments was done at approximately 20X coverage. Per the authors' processing: Sequencing errors were corrected by clustering and CDR3s were annotated against IMGT to assign V, D and J genes. Only productive TCRbeta rearrangements were used in downstream analyses, excluding out-of-frame or stop-codon sequences. Clonality was computed as one minus Shannon entropy normalized by the log of the number of unique productive sequences. Fisher's exact test with Benjamini-Hochberg correction, at a threshold of adjusted p below 0.01, was used to find clones that differed between time points or between blood and tumor. TCRdb retrieved this table from immuneACCESS and kept in-frame rearrangements only. Not all clones are present; in checked studies, unresolved V genes account for under half, and no reason is known for the remainder. Clonal size and the V and J genes are those of that table, whereas D and trimming came from the DNA. The sample table shows about 130,000 clones, and around 88% are seen once. Roughly 2.3% of the sample is taken by the ten largest.

This chain is built from TRBV5-4 and TRBJ2-5; 13 bases in between match TRBD2. This receptor was taken from a man aged 50 to 60 with urothelial cancer. Sequenced material: PBMCs, taken around atezolizumab (anti-PD-L1) treatment. Here is the DNA: TGTGCCAGCAGTAGGACTAGCGGGAGCGGAGAGACCCAGTACTTC. Its amino acids are CASSRTSGSGETQYF.